Presented here are 16 T cell receptor beta chains from one specimen sequenced in a study of blood T cell repertoires in COVID-19 (dated by TCRdb to 2018 to 2021). Receptor libraries were prepared by the immunoSEQ multiplex PCR assay. Not all clones reach the TCRdb copy of this immuneACCESS table, which keeps in-frame sequences only. Checked studies attribute under half of the gap to unresolved V genes and leave the rest unexplained. This sample gives 130,000 to 150,000 clones in total; over 80% of them show up just once. The ten largest clones add up to 0.95% of the sample. Source material: peripheral blood. The receptors were sampled from a woman aged 45-65 years with acute or convalescent COVID-19.

The chain has TRBV5-1 and TRBJ2-1; 9 nucleotides agree with TRBD1. V lost 5 bases to trimming and J lost 2 bases; unmatched junction nucleotides: 8. This CDR3 has 16 amino acids. Per germline, CDR1 SGHRS and CDR2 YFSETQ. The CDR3 is CASRPLTGGTYNEQFF. The CDR3 bases are TGCGCCAGCAGACCCCTGACAGGGGGAACCTACAATGAGCAGTTCTTC.

V gene TRBV18 combines with J gene TRBJ1-1; TRBD1 might be the D (5 bases). The CDR3 is made up of 16 amino acids. The V and J ends lost 2 bases and 5 bases respectively, with 18 bases between them. Germline V gene lookup returns CDR1 KGHSH and CDR2 LQKENI. CDR3 bases: TGTGCCAGCTCACCAACCTCGGGGGAGCTAGGTACTGAAGCTTTCTTT. This encodes CASSPTSGELGTEAFF.

The V and J genes are TRBV10-1 and TRBJ2-3, with 14 positions matching TRBD2. In germline, CDR1 is WNHNN, CDR2 SYGVQD (reference sequence). This CDR3 region has 16 residues. J was trimmed by 4 bases and V by 3 bases; bases with no gene match: 3. The CDR3 nucleotides read TGCGCCAGCAGTGACGGGACTAGCGGGGGACCAGATACGCAGTATTTT. This translates into CASSDGTSGGPDTQYF.

This clone was recorded only once. The gene calls are TRBV7-2 and TRBJ2-4; the match to TRBD2 covers 14 bases. Germline V gene lookup returns CDR1 SGHTA and CDR2 FQGNSA. Unmatched junction bases numbered 5, after V lost 5 bases and J lost 8 bases. CDR3 size: 15 residues. CDR3 amino acids: CASSPTTSGGDIQYF. The CDR3 nucleotides read TGTGCCAGCAGCCCAACGACTAGCGGGGGGGACATTCAGTACTTC.

V and J are TRBV18 and TRBJ1-2; 8 nucleotides line up with TRBD1. J gave up 6 bases and V 1 base, and 7 bases lay outside the gene matches. Germline V lookup: CDR1 KGHSH, CDR2 LQKENI. This CDR3 has 15 residues. In DNA form, the CDR3 reads TGTGCCAGCTCACCACGACAGGGGAGAATGGATGGCTACACCTTC. This translates into CASSPRQGRMDGYTF.

The chain has TRBV7-9 and TRBJ2-3; 10 bases agree with TRBD2. Germline V gene data show CDR1 as SEHNR and CDR2 as FQNEAQ (reference sequence). V lost 1 base and J lost 3; bases outside the gene matches: 4. CDR3 size: 16 residues. CDR3 in amino acids: CASSLVLAGATDTQYF. CDR3 coding DNA: TGTGCCAGCAGCTTAGTTCTAGCGGGAGCAACAGATACGCAGTATTTT.

J is TRBJ2-7 and V is TRBV27; TRBD1 agrees at 9 bases. CDR3 length: 16 amino acids. Per germline, CDR1 MNHEY and CDR2 SMNVEV (reference sequence). Germline trimming cut 4 bases from V and 5 bases from J; bases unmatched to any gene: 12. CDR3 bases: TGTGCCAGCAGTTCGCCCGGGACAGGGATAAGCGACGAGCAGTACTTC. It specifies CASSSPGTGISDEQYF.

The chain carries TRBV11-2 and TRBJ2-2, with no clear D. Germline V gene sequence: CDR1 SGHAT, CDR2 FQNNGV. V was pared by 1 base and J by 1 base, with 7 bases between. This CDR3 region has 15 residues. The chain's CDR3 is CASSLGLMNTGELFF. The CDR3 DNA sequence: TGTGCCAGCAGCTTAGGACTCATGAACACCGGGGAGCTGTTTTTT.

V usage is TRBV4-2 and J usage is TRBJ2-3; 11 nucleotides match TRBD2. V dropped 1 base and J dropped 6; count of bases not matched to a gene: 12. Germline CDR1 reads LGHNA; CDR2 reads YNFKEQ. This CDR3 has 18 residues. CDR3 nucleotide sequence: TGTGCCAGCAGCCAAGTCCTTACTAGCGGGGGTCGGTTCGATACGCAGTATTTT. The encoded protein is CASSQVLTSGGRFDTQYF.

The chain has TRBV7-2 and TRBJ1-5; no clear D. Germline values: CDR1 SGHTA, CDR2 FQGNSA. Trimming took off 1 base at V and 1 base at J, with 8 bases between the two ends. This CDR3 region has 15 residues. The CDR3 DNA reads as TGTGCCAGCAGCTTAGGGTCGCGGAGCAATCAGCCCCAGCATTTT. Its translation: CASSLGSRSNQPQHF.

This chain connects TRBV9 to TRBJ1-4; D remains ambiguous. The V end lost 7 bases, the J end lost 5 bases, and 9 bases lay between the germline ends. The germline V gene encodes CDR1 SGDLS and CDR2 YYNGEE. This CDR3 is built from 12 residues. This chain's CDR3 is CASGGGNEKLFF. Written as DNA, the CDR3 is TGTGCCAGCGGTGGAGGAAATGAAAAACTGTTTTTT. The entire variable domain, with the rest obtained from reference TRBV9 and TRBJ1-4, is as follows: DSGVTQTPKHLITATGQRVTLRCSPRSGDLSVYWYQQSLDQGLQFLIQYYNGEERAKGNILERFSAQQFPDLHSELNLSSLELGDSALYFCASGGGNEKLFFGSGTQLSVL.

The chain has TRBV5-4 and TRBJ1-2, with 8 bases fitting TRBD1. The CDR3 covers 13 residues. Germline values: CDR1 SGHNT, CDR2 YYREEE (reference sequence). Trimming at V came to 4 bases and at J to 7 bases, leaving 6 bases not matched to a gene. CDR3 protein: CASSQGARFGYTF. In DNA form, the CDR3 reads TGTGCCAGCAGCCAGGGGGCGCGGTTTGGCTACACCTTC.

V is TRBV7-9 and J is TRBJ1-1; 8 nucleotides agree with TRBD1. Germline assignment: CDR1 SEHNR and CDR2 FQNEAQ (reference sequence). CDR3 size: 13 residues. With V trimmed by 6 bases and J by 11 bases, 11 bases remained unmatched. Here the CDR3 reads CASSYIQGARAFF. DNA for the CDR3: TGTGCCAGCAGTTATATCCAGGGGGCAAGGGCTTTCTTT.

The chain combines TRBV11-2 with TRBJ1-2; D remains unclear. CDR1 and CDR2 from the germline V gene are SGHAT and FQNNGV. The CDR3 has 13 amino acids. Trimming stripped 1 base from V and 2 bases from J, with 5 bases between. The CDR3 DNA sequence: TGTGCCAGCAGCTTAGGCAGGAACTATGGCTACACCTTC. It is translated as CASSLGRNYGYTF.

V gene TRBV19 combines with J gene TRBJ1-2, with 10 bases fitting TRBD1. This CDR3 comprises 14 residues. Germline CDR1 is LNHDA and CDR2 is SQIVND (reference sequence). After removal of 7 bases from V and 4 bases from J, the junction contained 6 bases not matched to a gene. This chain's CDR3 is CASNPGTGVYGYTF. CDR3 nucleotide sequence: TGTGCCAGTAACCCCGGGACAGGGGTCTATGGCTACACCTTC.

This chain links TRBV11-2 with TRBJ2-3, with 8 positions matching TRBD2. CDR1 SGHAT and CDR2 FQNNGV come from the germline V gene. With 2 bases clipped from V and 0 bases from J, the junction kept 10 bases outside the gene matches. The CDR3 extends over 18 amino acids. The CDR3 region has the DNA TGTGCCAGCAGCTTATCAGGGAGGGTAGCGGGAAGCACAGATACGCAGTATTTT. Protein product: CASSLSGRVAGSTDTQYF. Filled out from reference TRBV11-2 and TRBJ2-3, the complete variable domain reads EAGVAQSPRYKIIEKRQSVAFWCNPISGHATLYWYQQILGQGPKLLIQFQNNGVVDDSQLPKDRFSAERLKGVDSTLKIQPAKLEDSAVYLCASSLSGRVAGSTDTQYFGPGTRLTVL.